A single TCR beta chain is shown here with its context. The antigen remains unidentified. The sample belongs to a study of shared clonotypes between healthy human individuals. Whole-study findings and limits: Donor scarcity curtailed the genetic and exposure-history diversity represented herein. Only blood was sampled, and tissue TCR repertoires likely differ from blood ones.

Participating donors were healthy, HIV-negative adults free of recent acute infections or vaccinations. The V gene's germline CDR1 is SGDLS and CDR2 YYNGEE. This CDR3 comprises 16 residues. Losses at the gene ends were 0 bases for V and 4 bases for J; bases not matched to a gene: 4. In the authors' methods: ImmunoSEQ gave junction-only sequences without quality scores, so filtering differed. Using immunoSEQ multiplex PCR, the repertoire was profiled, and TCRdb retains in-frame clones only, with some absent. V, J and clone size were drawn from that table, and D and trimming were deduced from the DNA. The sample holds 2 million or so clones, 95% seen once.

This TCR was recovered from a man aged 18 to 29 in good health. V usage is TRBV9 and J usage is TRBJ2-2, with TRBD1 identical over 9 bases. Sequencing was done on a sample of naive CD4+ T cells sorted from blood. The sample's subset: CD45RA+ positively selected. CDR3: CASSVALGQGTGELFF. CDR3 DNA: TGTGCCAGCAGCGTAGCGTTGGGACAGGGCACCGGGGAGCTGTTTTTT.